This TCR beta chain was obtained from a study of blood T cell repertoires in COVID-19. Those who participated ranged in age from roughly 18 to 95 years and resided in about two dozen US areas. The method was immunoSEQ multiplex PCR; TCRdb's version includes in-frame clones alone and lacks a portion of them. The sample lists some 300,000 clones, nearly 90% seen once, with approximately 2.9% in the top ten. Trimming cost V 2 bases and J 2 bases; bases outside gene matches: 6. This CDR3 spans 16 amino acids. The germline CDR1 and CDR2 sequences are MDHEN and SYDVKM. The sequence came from a woman in her forties or fifties who had been exposed to COVID-19. The sequencing input was PBMCs or T cells enriched from blood (not recorded which). This sequence joins TRBV28 and TRBJ1-2; 9 bases fit TRBD1. DNA for the CDR3: TGTGCCAGCAGTTTACGGGGACAGGGATTGAACTATGGCTACACCTTC. Translated: CASSLRGQGLNYGYTF.